The 18 T cell receptor beta chains below all came from one sample that was sequenced in a study of CD8 T cells in ankylosing spondylitis. TCRdb ran MiXCR on the 5' RACE reads and lists one entry per CDR3 protein. The sample has 230,000 or so distinct CDR3 sequences, roughly a quarter seen once. Material: blood, either unsorted or a sorted T cell fraction (not recorded which). The receptors originated from a male donor with ankylosing spondylitis or in good health (not recorded which).

This clonotype was seen repeatedly, ten times or more. V is TRBV5-6 and J is TRBJ2-1, with 12 bases that match TRBD2. V lost 4 bases and J lost 7; bases outside the gene matches: 9. The length of the CDR3 is 16 residues. Germline V gene data show CDR1 as SGHDT and CDR2 as YYEEEE. DNA for the CDR3: TGTGCCAGCAGCCGTATCTCGACTAGCGGGGGAAATGAGCAGTTCTTC. Translating gives CASSRISTSGGNEQFF.

Points on this clonotype: The junction does not match germline at one end; this may be a read error. V is TRBV20-1 and J is TRBJ1-6; D uncertain. Germline-derived CDR1 and CDR2 are DFQATT and SNEGSKA (reference sequence). This CDR3 comprises 14 residues. CDR3 protein: CSARDLGYISPLHF. CDR3 in DNA: TGCAGTGCTAGAGATCTGGGGTATATTTCACCCCTCCACTTT.

This clonotype was recorded many times. The rearrangement joins TRBV28 to TRBJ1-5; TRBD1 aligns across 7 bases. Trimming took 6 bases from V and 2 from J; bases not matched to a gene: 10. The CDR3 extends over 16 amino acids. CDR1 is MDHEN, CDR2 SYDVKM, per germline. This chain's CDR3 is CASRGGGRGRNQPQHF. The CDR3 DNA follows: TGTGCCAGCAGGGGAGGGGGCAGAGGGCGCAATCAGCCCCAGCATTTT.

This clonotype was seen a few times. The chain couples TRBV20-1 to TRBJ2-1; 12 nucleotides align to TRBD1. Germline V lookup: CDR1 DFQATT, CDR2 SNEGSKA (reference sequence). Unmatched junction bases numbered 11, after V lost 6 bases and J lost 8 bases. CDR3 length: 15 residues. The CDR3 region is CSAHPGTGGSHEQFF. The CDR3 region has the DNA TGCAGTGCACATCCCGGGACAGGGGGCTCCCATGAGCAGTTCTTC.

This clonotype was seen a single time. V is TRBV18 and J is TRBJ2-7; D not resolved. CDR3 size: 13 residues. Trimming stripped 0 bases from V and 2 bases from J, with 5 bases between. CDR1 and CDR2 (germline): KGHSH, LQKENI. Here the CDR3 reads CASSPPVPYEQYF. CDR3 coding DNA: TGTGCCAGCTCACCACCTGTTCCCTACGAGCAGTACTTC.

The chain has TRBV20-1 and TRBJ2-3; a possible D gene is TRBD1 (6 bases). The CDR3 loop spans 14 amino acids. Trimming took 3 bases from V and 1 from J, leaving 11 bases between them. In germline, CDR1 is DFQATT, CDR2 SNEGSKA (reference sequence). For the CDR3, the DNA is TGCAGTGCTAGTGGACAGTCGGGCACAGATACGCAGTATTTT. It specifies CSASGQSGTDTQYF.

The rearrangement uses TRBV20-1 and TRBJ2-3; 11 bases are a match to TRBD2. This CDR3 is 16 amino acids long. CDR1 is DFQATT, CDR2 SNEGSKA, per germline (reference sequence). The junction had 11 bases not matched to a gene; V was cut back by 5 bases and J by 4 bases. The CDR3 DNA reads as TGCAGTGCTCGACAGGCCACTAGCGGGGGCGCAGATACGCAGTATTTT. The encoded protein is CSARQATSGGADTQYF.

This clonotype was recorded at least ten times. The J gene is TRBJ1-6, the V gene TRBV28; 8 bases agree with TRBD1. Trimming removed 6 bases from V and 7 bases from J; junction bases left unmatched: 5. CDR3 size: 14 residues. Germline lookup yields CDR1 MDHEN and CDR2 SYDVKM. The CDR3 DNA is TGTGCCAGCAGGGCGACAGGGGAGAATTCACCCCTCCACTTT. This gives the protein CASRATGENSPLHF. Filled out from reference TRBV28 and TRBJ1-6, the complete variable domain reads DVKVTQSSRYLVKRTGEKVFLECVQDMDHENMFWYRQDPGLGLRLIYFSYDVKMKEKGDIPEGYSVSREKKERFSLILESASTNQTSMYLCASRATGENSPLHFGNGTRLTVT.

Many counts were recorded for this clonotype. The chain links TRBV3-1 to TRBJ2-5; D is unclear. The V and J ends lost 4 bases and 4 bases respectively, with 7 bases between them. Germline-derived CDR1 and CDR2 are LGHDT and YNNKEL (reference sequence). The CDR3 is 12 residues long. CDR3 nucleotide sequence: TGTGCCAGCAGCCGTTTGAGAGAGACCCAGTACTTC. Residues: CASSRLRETQYF.

The genes are TRBV13 and TRBJ2-5, with 13 bases lining up with TRBD2. The CDR3 spans 19 residues. Germline V gene lookup returns CDR1 PRHDT and CDR2 FYEKMQ (reference sequence). The trim removed 1 base at V and 1 base at J, leaving 9 bases unmatched. The chain's CDR3 is CASSLEGFGLAGVQETQYF. The DNA for the CDR3 is TGTGCCAGCAGCTTAGAAGGGTTCGGACTAGCGGGGGTCCAAGAGACCCAGTACTTC. The entire variable domain, with the rest obtained from reference TRBV13 and TRBJ2-5, is as follows: AAGVIQSPRHLIKEKRETATLKCYPIPRHDTVYWYQQGPGQDPQFLISFYEKMQSDKGSIPDRFSAQQFSDYHSELNMSSLELGDSALYFCASSLEGFGLAGVQETQYFGPGTRLLVL.

The chain uses TRBV12-3 or TRBV12-4 and TRBJ2-1; 8 bases line up with TRBD2. This CDR3 is 13 amino acids long. V dropped 10 bases and J dropped 8; count of bases not matched to a gene: 10. This CDR3 is CAIAARGGDEQFF. In nucleotides, the CDR3 is TGTGCCATCGCAGCTCGGGGGGGGGATGAGCAGTTCTTC.

At least ten counts were recorded for this clonotype. The genes are TRBV20-1 and TRBJ2-3, with a tentative D call TRBD1 (6 bases). CDR1 is DFQATT, CDR2 SNEGSKA, per germline (reference sequence). The CDR3 loop spans 13 amino acids. V lost 5 bases to trimming and J lost 2 bases, with 11 bases between them. The DNA of the CDR3 is TGCAGTGCTTCCGGGACAAACACAGATACGCAGTATTTT. It yields the protein CSASGTNTDTQYF.

The chain is built from TRBV6-5 and TRBJ2-1; no clear D gene. V was clipped by 7 bases and J by 1 base, with 11 bases between them. CDR1 and CDR2 (germline): MNHEY, SVGAGI. CDR3 size: 14 residues. The CDR3 nucleotides read TGTGCCAGCATGTCCAGGTCTTCCTACAATGAGCAGTTCTTC. Residues: CASMSRSSYNEQFF.

This rearrangement joins TRBV2 to TRBJ2-5, with 9 bases identical to TRBD2. The germline V gene has CDR1 SNHLY and CDR2 FYNNEI. The CDR3 covers 19 residues. The V gene end was trimmed by 1 base and the J gene end by 4 bases; junction bases not matched to a gene: 16. CDR3 in DNA: TGTGCCAGCAGTGAAGGGTCCCCGGGGAGAGCGGGGGGTGGAGAGACCCAGTACTTC. Translated: CASSEGSPGRAGGGETQYF.

This clonotype came up a few times. The chain has TRBV10-1 and TRBJ2-1; maybe TRBD2 (7 bases). The CDR3 totals 15 residues. Germline V CDR1 and CDR2: WNHNN, SYGVQD (reference sequence). Trimming pared 8 bases from V and 1 base from J, leaving 15 bases between. The chain's CDR3 is CASARGGGSYNEQFF. For the CDR3, the DNA is TGCGCCAGCGCACGAGGGGGGGGATCCTACAATGAGCAGTTCTTC.

This rearrangement joins TRBV6-6 to TRBJ2-3; D is ambiguous. Germline V gives CDR1 MNHNY, CDR2 SVGAGI (reference sequence). Trimming took 5 bases from V and 8 from J, leaving 8 bases between them. The CDR3 loop spans 11 amino acids. The CDR3 is CASSGGTTQYF. CDR3 DNA: TGTGCCAGCAGTGGTGGAACTACGCAGTATTTT.

This clonotype was observed a handful of times. V usage is TRBV20-1 and J usage is TRBJ2-3, with a possible D match to TRBD2 (6 bases). V was clipped by 6 bases and J by 2 bases, with 9 bases between them. Germline values: CDR1 DFQATT, CDR2 SNEGSKA (reference sequence). The CDR3 spans 12 residues. Here the CDR3 reads CSAAGNTDTQYF. DNA of the CDR3: TGCAGTGCGGCGGGGAACACAGATACGCAGTATTTT.

This clonotype was found a few times. The rearrangement links TRBV10-2 to TRBJ2-2; unclear D gene. This CDR3 is built from 12 residues. Germline CDR1 is WSHSY and CDR2 is SAAADI. Trimming removed 3 bases at V and 6 bases at J, with 5 bases between. The CDR3: CASSEGPGELFF. The CDR3 bases are TGCGCCAGCAGTGAAGGACCCGGGGAGCTGTTTTTT.